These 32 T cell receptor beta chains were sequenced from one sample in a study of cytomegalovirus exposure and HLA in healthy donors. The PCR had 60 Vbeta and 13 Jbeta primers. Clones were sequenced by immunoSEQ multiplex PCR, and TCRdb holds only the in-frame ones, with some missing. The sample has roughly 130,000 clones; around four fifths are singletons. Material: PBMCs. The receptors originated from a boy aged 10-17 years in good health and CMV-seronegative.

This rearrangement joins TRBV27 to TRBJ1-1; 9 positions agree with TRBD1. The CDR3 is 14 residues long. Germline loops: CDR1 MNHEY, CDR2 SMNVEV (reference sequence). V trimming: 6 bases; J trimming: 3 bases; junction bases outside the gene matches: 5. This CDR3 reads CASRGTGYDTEAFF. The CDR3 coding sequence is TGTGCCAGCAGGGGGACAGGGTACGACACTGAAGCTTTCTTT.

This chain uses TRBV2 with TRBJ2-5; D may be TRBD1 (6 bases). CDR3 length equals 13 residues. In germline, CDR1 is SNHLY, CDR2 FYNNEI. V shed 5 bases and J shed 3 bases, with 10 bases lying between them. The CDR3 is CASSMNREETQYF. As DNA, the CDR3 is TGTGCCAGCAGTATGAACAGGGAAGAGACCCAGTACTTC.

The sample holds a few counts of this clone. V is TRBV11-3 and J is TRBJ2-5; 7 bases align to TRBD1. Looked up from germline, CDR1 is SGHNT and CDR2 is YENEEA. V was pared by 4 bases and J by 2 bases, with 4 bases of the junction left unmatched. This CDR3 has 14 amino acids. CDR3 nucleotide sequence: TGTGCCAGCAGCTCCCGGGACAGACAAGAGACCCAGTACTTC. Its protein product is CASSSRDRQETQYF.

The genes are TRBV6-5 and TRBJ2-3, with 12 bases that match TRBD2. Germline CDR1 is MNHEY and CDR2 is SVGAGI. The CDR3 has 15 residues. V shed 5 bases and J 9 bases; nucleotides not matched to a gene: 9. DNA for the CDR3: TGTGCCAGCAGTCGTAAACTAGCGGGAGGCGGGACGCAGTATTTT. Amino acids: CASSRKLAGGGTQYF.

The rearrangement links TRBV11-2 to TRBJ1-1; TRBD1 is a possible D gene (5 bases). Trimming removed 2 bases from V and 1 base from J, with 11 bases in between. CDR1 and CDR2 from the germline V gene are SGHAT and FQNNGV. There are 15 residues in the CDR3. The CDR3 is CASSLTGLANTEAFF. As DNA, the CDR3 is TGTGCCAGCAGCTTAACGGGACTAGCGAACACTGAAGCTTTCTTT.

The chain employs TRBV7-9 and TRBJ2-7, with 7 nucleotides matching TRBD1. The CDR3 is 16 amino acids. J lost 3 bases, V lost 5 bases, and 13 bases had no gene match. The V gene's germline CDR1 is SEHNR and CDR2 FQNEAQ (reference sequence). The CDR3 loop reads CASSDDSQGILYEQYF. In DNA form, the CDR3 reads TGTGCCAGCAGCGATGATTCACAGGGGATCCTCTACGAGCAGTACTTC.

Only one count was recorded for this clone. The CDR3 loop reads CASSSGTAFTEAFF. Here the CDR3 DNA reads TGTGCCAGCAGTTCCGGGACAGCTTTCACTGAAGCTTTCTTT. V usage is TRBV2 and J usage is TRBJ1-1; 7 nucleotides agree with TRBD1. Germline assignment: CDR1 SNHLY and CDR2 FYNNEI. V was clipped by 5 bases and J by 4 bases; unmatched bases: 7. The CDR3 is 14 residues long.

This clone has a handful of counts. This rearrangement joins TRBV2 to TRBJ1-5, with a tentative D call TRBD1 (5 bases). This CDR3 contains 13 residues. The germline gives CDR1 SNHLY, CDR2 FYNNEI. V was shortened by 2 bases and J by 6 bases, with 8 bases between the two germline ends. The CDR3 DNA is TGTGCCAGCAGTGAACTAAGGGGTCAGCCCCAGCATTTT. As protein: CASSELRGQPQHF.

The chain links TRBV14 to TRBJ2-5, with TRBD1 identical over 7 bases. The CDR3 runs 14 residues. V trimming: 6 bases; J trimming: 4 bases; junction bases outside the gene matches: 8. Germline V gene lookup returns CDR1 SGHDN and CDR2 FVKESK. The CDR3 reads CASRQQGSGETQYF. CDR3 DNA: TGTGCCAGCAGACAACAGGGGAGCGGAGAGACCCAGTACTTC.

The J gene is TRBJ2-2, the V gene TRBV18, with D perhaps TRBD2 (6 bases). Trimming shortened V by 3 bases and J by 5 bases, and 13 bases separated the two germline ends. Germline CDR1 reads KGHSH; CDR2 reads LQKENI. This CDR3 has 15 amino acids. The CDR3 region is CASSPGGKGTGELFF. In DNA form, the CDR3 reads TGTGCCAGCTCACCTGGCGGGAAGGGTACCGGGGAGCTGTTTTTT.

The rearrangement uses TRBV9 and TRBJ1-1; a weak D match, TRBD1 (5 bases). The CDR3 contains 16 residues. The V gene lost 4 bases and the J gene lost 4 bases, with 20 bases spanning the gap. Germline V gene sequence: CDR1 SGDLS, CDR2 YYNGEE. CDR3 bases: TGTGCCAGCAGCCCCCGGGTGGGGGGTCAGAGCACTGAAGCTTTCTTT. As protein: CASSPRVGGQSTEAFF.

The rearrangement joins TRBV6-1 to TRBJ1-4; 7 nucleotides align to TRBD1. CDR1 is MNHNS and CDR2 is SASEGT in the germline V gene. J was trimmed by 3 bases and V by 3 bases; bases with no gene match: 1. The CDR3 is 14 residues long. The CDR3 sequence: CASSEGTANEKLFF. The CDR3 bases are TGTGCCAGCAGTGAGGGGACAGCTAATGAAAAACTGTTTTTT.

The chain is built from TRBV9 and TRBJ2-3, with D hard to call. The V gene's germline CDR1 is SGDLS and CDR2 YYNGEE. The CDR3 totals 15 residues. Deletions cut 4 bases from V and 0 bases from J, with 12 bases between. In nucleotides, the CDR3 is TGTGCCAGCAGCCCCTGGCCTCCCAGCACAGATACGCAGTATTTT. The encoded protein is CASSPWPPSTDTQYF.

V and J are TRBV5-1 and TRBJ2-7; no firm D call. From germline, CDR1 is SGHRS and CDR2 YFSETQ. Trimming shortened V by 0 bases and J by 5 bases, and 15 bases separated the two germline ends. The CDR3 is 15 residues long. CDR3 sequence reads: CASSLESPRSDEQYF. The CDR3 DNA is TGCGCCAGCAGCTTGGAAAGCCCGAGGAGCGACGAGCAGTACTTC.

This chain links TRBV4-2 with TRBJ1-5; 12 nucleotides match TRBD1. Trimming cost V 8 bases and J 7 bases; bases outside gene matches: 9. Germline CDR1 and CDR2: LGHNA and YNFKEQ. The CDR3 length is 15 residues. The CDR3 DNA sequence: TGTGCCAGCTCGCTAGGGACAGGGGGCGTCCAGCCCCAGCATTTT. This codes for CASSLGTGGVQPQHF.

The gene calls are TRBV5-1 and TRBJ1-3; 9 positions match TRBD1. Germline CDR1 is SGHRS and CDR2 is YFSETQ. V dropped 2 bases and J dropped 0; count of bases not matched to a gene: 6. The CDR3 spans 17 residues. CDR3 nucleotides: TGCGCCAGCAGCTTCCTCTCGACAGGGGGCTCTGGAAACACCATATATTTT. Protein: CASSFLSTGGSGNTIYF. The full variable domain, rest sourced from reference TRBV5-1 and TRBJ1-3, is KAGVTQTPRYLIKTRGQQVTLSCSPISGHRSVSWYQQTPGQGLQFLFEYFSETQRNKGNFPGRFSGRQFSNSRSEMNVSTLELGDSALYLCASSFLSTGGSGNTIYFGEGSWLTVV.

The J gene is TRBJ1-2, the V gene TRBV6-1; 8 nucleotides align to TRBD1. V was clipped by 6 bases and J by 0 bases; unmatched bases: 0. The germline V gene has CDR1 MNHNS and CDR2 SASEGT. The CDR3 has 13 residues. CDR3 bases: TGTGCCAGCAGACAGGGGGCTAACTATGGCTACACCTTC. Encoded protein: CASRQGANYGYTF.

The CDR3 is CASSPGTSRGTGELFF. The CDR3 nucleotides read TGTGCCAGCAGCCCTGGGACTAGCCGGGGCACCGGGGAGCTGTTTTTT. The rearrangement uses TRBV7-9 and TRBJ2-2; TRBD2 matches at 9 bases. The CDR3 spans 16 residues. Germline V CDR1 and CDR2: SEHNR, FQNEAQ (reference sequence). Germline trimming cut 5 bases from V and 4 bases from J; bases unmatched to any gene: 8.

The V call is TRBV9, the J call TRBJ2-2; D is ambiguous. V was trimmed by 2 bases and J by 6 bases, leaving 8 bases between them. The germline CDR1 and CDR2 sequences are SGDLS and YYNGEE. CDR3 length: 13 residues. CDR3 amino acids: CASSVLLSGELFF. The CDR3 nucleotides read TGTGCCAGCAGCGTCTTACTATCCGGGGAGCTGTTTTTT.

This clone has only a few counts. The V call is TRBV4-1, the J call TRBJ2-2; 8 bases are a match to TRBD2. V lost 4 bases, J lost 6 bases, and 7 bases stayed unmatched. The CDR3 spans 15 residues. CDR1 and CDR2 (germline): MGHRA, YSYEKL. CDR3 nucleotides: TGCGCCAGCAGCCCGGGAGGGACTCTTCCCGGGGAGCTGTTTTTT. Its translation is CASSPGGTLPGELFF.

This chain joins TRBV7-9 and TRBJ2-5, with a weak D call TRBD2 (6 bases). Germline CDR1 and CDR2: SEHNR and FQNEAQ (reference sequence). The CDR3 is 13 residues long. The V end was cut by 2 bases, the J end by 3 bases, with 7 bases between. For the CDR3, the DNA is TGTGCCAGCAGCTTAAGACTAGAAGAGACCCAGTACTTC. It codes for CASSLRLEETQYF.

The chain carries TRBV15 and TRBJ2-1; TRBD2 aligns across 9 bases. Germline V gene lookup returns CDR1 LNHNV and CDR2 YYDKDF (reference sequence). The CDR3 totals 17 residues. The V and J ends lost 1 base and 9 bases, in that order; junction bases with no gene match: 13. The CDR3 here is CATSRANRAGGVAEQFF. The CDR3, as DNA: TGTGCCACCAGCAGAGCCAACCGGGCGGGAGGGGTTGCTGAGCAGTTCTTC. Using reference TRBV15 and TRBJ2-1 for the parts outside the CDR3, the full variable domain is DAMVIQNPRYQVTQFGKPVTLSCSQTLNHNVMYWYQQKSSQAPKLLFHYYDKDFNNEADTPDNFQSRRPNTSFCFLDIRSPGLGDTAMYLCATSRANRAGGVAEQFFGPGTRLTVL.

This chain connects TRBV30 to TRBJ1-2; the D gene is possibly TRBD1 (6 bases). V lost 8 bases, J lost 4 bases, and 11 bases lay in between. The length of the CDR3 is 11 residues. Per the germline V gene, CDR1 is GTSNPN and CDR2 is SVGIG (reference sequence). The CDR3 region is CAIQGTYGYTF. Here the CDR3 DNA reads TGTGCCATACAGGGCACCTATGGCTACACCTTC.

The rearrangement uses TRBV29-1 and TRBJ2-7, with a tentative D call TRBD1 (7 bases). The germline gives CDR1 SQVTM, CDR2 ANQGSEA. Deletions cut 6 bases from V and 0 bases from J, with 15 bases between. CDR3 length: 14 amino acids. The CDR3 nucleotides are TGCAGCGTGTCAGGGGGGACAGTCTCCTACGAGCAGTACTTC. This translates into CSVSGGTVSYEQYF.

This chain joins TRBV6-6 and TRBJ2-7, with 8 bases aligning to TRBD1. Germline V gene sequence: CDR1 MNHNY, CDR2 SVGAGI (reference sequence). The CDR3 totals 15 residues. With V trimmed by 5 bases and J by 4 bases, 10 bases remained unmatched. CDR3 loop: CASSTVGQGVYEQYF. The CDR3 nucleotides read TGTGCCAGCAGTACCGTAGGACAGGGAGTGTACGAGCAGTACTTC.

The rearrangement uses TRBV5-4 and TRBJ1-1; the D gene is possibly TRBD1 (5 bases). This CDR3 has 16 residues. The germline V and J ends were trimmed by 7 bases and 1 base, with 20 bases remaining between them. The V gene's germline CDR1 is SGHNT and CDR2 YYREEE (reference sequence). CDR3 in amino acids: CASSLVGGGRNTEAFF. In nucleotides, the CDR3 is TGTGCCAGCTCCTTGGTGGGGGGTGGTCGGAACACTGAAGCTTTCTTT. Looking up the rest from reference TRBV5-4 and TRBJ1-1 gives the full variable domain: ETGVTQSPTHLIKTRGQQVTLRCSSQSGHNTVSWYQQALGQGPQFIFQYYREEENGRGNFPPRFSGLQFPNYSSELNVNALELDDSALYLCASSLVGGGRNTEAFFGQGTRLTVV.

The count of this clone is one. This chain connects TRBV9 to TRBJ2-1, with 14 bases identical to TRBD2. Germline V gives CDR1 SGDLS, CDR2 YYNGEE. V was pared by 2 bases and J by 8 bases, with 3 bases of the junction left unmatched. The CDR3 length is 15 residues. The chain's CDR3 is CASSVGTSGSDEQFF. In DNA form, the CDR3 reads TGTGCCAGCAGCGTTGGGACTAGCGGGAGCGATGAGCAGTTCTTC.

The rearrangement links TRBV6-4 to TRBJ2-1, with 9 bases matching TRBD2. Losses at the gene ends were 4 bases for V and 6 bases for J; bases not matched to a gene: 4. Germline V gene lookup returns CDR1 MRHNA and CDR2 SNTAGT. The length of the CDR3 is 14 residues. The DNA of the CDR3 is TGTGCCAGCAGTGGGGGTAGCGGGAGCAATGAGCAGTTCTTC. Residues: CASSGGSGSNEQFF.

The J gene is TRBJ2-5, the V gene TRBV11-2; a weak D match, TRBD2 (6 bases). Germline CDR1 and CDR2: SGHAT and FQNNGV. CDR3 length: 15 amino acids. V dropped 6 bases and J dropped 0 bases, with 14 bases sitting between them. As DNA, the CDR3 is TGTGCCAGCAGTCTGGGGACTGGGTACCAAGAGACCCAGTACTTC. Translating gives CASSLGTGYQETQYF. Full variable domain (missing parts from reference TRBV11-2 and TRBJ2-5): EAGVAQSPRYKIIEKRQSVAFWCNPISGHATLYWYQQILGQGPKLLIQFQNNGVVDDSQLPKDRFSAERLKGVDSTLKIQPAKLEDSAVYLCASSLGTGYQETQYFGPGTRLLVL.

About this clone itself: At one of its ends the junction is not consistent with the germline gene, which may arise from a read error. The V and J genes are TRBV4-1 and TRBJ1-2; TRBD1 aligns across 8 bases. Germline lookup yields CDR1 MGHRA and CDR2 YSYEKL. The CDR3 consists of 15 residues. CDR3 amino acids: CASSSPGTGPRRESF. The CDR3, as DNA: TGCGCCAGCAGCTCACCCGGGACAGGCCCTCGGAGAGAGTCTTTC.

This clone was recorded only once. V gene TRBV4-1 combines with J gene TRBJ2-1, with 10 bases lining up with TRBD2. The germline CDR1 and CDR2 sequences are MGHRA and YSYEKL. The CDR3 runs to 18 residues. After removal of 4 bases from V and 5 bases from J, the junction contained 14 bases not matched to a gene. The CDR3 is CASSRGRASGSRNNEQFF. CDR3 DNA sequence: TGCGCCAGCAGCCGTGGTAGGGCTAGCGGGAGTAGGAACAATGAGCAGTTCTTC.

The CDR3 sequence is CASSLVSPGGGVDEQFF. The DNA of the CDR3 is TGTGCCAGCAGCTTAGTATCCCCCGGAGGAGGAGTTGATGAGCAGTTCTTC. V and J are TRBV13 and TRBJ2-1; the D gene is possibly TRBD2 (5 bases). The CDR3 runs to 17 residues. V was clipped by 1 base and J by 8 bases, with 21 bases between them. Germline CDR1 and CDR2: PRHDT and FYEKMQ (reference sequence). Looking up the rest from reference TRBV13 and TRBJ2-1 gives the full variable domain: AAGVIQSPRHLIKEKRETATLKCYPIPRHDTVYWYQQGPGQDPQFLISFYEKMQSDKGSIPDRFSAQQFSDYHSELNMSSLELGDSALYFCASSLVSPGGGVDEQFFGPGTRLTVL.